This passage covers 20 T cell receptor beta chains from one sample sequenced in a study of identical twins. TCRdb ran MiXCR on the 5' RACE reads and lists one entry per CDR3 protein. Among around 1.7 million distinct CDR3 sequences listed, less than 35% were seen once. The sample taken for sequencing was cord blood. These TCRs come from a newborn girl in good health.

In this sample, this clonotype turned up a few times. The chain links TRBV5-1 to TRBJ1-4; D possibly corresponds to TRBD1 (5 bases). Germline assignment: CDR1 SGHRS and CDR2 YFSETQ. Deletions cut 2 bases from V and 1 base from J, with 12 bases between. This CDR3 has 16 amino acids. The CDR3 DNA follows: TGCGCCAGCAGCTTTCAACCGGGGGGAACTAATGAAAAACTGTTTTTT. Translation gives CASSFQPGGTNEKLFF.

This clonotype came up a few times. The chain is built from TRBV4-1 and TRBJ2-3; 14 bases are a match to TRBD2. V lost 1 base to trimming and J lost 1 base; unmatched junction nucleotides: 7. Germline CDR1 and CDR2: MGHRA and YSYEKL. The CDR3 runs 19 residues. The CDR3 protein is CASSQGGLAGAVGTDTQYF. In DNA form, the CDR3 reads TGCGCCAGCAGCCAAGGGGGACTAGCGGGAGCAGTGGGCACAGATACGCAGTATTTT.

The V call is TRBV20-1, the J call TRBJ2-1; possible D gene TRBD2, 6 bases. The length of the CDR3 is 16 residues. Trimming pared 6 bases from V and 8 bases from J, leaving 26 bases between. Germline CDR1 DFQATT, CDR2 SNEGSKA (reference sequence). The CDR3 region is CSALNGWGEREYEQFF. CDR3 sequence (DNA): TGCAGTGCCCTAAATGGGTGGGGGGAGCGCGAGTATGAGCAGTTCTTC.

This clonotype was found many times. CDR3 bases: TGCGCCAGCAGCCAAGTCGGGGCCGTCTCCTACAATGAGCAGTTCTTC. Protein sequence: CASSQVGAVSYNEQFF. V is TRBV4-1 and J is TRBJ2-1; D assignment may be TRBD1 or TRBD2 (5 bases each). V dropped 1 base and J dropped 0 bases, with 10 bases sitting between them. The CDR3 runs to 16 residues. Germline CDR1 reads MGHRA; CDR2 reads YSYEKL.

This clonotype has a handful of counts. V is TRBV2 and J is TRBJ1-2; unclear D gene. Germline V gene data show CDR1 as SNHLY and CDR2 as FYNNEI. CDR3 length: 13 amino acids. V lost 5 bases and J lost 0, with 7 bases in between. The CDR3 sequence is CASSRLPNYGYTF. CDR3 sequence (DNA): TGTGCCAGCAGTAGGCTGCCTAACTATGGCTACACCTTC.

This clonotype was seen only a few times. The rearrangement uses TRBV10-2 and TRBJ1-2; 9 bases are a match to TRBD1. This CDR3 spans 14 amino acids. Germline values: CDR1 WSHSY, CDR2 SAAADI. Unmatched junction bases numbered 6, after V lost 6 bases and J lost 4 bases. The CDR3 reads CASRIGQGIYGYTF. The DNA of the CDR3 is TGCGCCAGCAGGATTGGACAGGGGATCTATGGCTACACCTTC.

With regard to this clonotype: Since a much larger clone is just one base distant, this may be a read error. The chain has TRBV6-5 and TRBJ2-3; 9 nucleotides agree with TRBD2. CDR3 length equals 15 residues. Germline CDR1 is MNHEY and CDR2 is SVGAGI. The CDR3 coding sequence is TGTGCCAGCAGTTACTCTAGCGGGAGCACAGATATGCAGTATTTT. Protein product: CASSYSSGSTDMQYF.

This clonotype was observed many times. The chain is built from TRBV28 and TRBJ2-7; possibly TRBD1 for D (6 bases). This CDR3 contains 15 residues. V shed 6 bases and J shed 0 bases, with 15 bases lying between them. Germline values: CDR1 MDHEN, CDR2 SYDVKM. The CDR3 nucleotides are TGTGCCAGCAGACGCCAATCAGGGGCCTCCTACGAGCAGTACTTC. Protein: CASRRQSGASYEQYF.

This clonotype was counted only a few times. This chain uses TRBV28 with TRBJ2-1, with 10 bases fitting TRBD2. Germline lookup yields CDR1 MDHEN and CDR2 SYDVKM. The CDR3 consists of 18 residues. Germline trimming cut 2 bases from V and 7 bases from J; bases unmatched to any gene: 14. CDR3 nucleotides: TGTGCCAGCAGTTTACGGGCTAGCGGGAGTTTCGGTTCGAATGAGCAGTTCTTC. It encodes CASSLRASGSFGSNEQFF.

This CDR3 reads CASSSGQRYSNQPQHF. CDR3 bases: TGTGCCAGCAGTTCGGGACAGCGTTATAGCAATCAGCCCCAGCATTTT. The chain carries TRBV6-6 and TRBJ1-5, with 7 bases matching TRBD1. V was pared by 4 bases and J by 0 bases, with 6 bases of the junction left unmatched. Germline values: CDR1 MNHNY, CDR2 SVGAGI (reference sequence). The CDR3 has 16 amino acids.

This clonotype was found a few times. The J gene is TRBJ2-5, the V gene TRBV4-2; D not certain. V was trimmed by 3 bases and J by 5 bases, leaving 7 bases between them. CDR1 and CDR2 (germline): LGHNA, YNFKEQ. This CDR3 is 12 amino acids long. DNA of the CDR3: TGTGCCAGCAGCCATTGTCAGGAGACCCAGTACTTC. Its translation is CASSHCQETQYF.

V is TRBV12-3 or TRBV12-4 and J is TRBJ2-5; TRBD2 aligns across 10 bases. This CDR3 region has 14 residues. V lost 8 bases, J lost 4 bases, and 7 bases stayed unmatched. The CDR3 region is CASLRASGGETQYF. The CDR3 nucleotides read TGTGCCAGCCTCCGGGCTAGCGGGGGAGAGACCCAGTACTTC.

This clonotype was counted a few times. CDR3 DNA: TGTGCCAGCAGTTCTAGCGGGAGGTTGAATGAGCAGTTCTTC. This gives the protein CASSSSGRLNEQFF. The chain couples TRBV2 to TRBJ2-1; 11 bases line up with TRBD2. CDR3 length equals 14 residues. The V and J ends lost 5 bases and 7 bases, in that order; junction bases with no gene match: 4. CDR1 is SNHLY, CDR2 FYNNEI, per germline.

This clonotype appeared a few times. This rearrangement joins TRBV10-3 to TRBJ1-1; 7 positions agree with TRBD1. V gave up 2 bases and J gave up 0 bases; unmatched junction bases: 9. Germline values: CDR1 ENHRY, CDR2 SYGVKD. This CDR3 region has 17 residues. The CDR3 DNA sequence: TGTGCCATCAGTGAGGCCCGGGGACAGAGAATGAACACTGAAGCTTTCTTT. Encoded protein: CAISEARGQRMNTEAFF.

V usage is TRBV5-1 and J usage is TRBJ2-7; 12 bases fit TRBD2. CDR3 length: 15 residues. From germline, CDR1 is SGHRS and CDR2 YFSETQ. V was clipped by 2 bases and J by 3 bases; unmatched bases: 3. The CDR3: CASSFETSGGYEQYF. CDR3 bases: TGCGCCAGCAGCTTCGAGACTAGCGGGGGCTACGAGCAGTACTTC.

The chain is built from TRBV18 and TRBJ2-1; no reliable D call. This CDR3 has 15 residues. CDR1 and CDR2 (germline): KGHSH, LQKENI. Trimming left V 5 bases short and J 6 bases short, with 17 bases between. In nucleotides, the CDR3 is TGTGCCAGCTCAGGTACTCTGCTCGTGGCCAATGAGCAGTTCTTC. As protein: CASSGTLLVANEQFF.

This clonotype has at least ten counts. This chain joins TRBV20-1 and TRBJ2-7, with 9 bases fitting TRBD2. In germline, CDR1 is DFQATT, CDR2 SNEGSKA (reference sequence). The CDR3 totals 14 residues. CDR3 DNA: TGCAGCAGCGGGCCTAGCGGGACGTCCTACGAGCAGTACTTC. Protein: CSSGPSGTSYEQYF.

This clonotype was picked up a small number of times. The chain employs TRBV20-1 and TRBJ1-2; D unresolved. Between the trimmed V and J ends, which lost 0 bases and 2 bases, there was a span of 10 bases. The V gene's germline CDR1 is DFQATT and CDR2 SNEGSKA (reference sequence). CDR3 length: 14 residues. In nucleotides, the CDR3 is TGCAGTGCTAGAGATTCTTCCTCGAACTATGGCTACACCTTC. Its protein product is CSARDSSSNYGYTF.

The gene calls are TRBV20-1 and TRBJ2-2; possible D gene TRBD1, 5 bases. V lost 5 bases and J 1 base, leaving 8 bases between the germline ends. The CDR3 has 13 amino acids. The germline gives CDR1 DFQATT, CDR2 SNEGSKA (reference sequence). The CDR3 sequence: CSAPGQNTGELFF. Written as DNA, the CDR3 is TGCAGTGCTCCCGGACAGAACACCGGGGAGCTGTTTTTT.

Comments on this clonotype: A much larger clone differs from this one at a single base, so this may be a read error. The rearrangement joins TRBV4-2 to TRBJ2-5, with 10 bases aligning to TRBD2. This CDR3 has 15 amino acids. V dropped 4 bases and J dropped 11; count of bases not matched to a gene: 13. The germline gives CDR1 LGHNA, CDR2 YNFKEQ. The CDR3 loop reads CASSLSWLAGVDQYF. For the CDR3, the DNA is TGTGCCAGCAGCCTAAGTTGGCTAGCGGGAGTTGATCAGTACTTC.